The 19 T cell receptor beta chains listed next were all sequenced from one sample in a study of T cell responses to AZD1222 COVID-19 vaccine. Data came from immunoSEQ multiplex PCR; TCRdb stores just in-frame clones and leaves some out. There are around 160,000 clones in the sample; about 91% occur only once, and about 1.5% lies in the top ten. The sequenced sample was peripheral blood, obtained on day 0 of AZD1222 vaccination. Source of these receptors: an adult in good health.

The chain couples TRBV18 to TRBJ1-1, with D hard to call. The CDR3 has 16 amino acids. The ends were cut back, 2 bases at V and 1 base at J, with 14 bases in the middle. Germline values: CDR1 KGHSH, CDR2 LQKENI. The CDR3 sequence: CASSPMAPDSNTEAFF. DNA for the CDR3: TGTGCCAGCTCACCAATGGCGCCTGATTCGAACACTGAAGCTTTCTTT. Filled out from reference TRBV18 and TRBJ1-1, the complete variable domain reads NAGVMQNPRHLVRRRGQEARLRCSPMKGHSHVYWYRQLPEEGLKFMVYLQKENIIDESGMPKERFSAEFPKEGPSILRIQQVVRGDSAAYFCASSPMAPDSNTEAFFGQGTRLTVV.

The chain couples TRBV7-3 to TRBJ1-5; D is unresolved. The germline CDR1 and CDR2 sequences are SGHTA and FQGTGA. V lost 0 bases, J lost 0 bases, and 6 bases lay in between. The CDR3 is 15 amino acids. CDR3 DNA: TGTGCCAGCAGCTTAACGGGGAATAGCAATCAGCCCCAGCATTTT. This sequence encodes CASSLTGNSNQPQHF.

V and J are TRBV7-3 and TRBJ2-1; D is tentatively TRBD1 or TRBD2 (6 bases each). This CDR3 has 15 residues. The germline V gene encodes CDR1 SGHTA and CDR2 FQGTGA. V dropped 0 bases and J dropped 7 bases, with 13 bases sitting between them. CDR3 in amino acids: CASSLTRQGRNEQFF. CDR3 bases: TGTGCCAGCAGCTTAACGCGGCAGGGGAGGAATGAGCAGTTCTTC. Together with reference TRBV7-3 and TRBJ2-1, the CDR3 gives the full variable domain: GAGVSQTPSNKVTEKGKYVELRCDPISGHTALYWYRQSLGQGPEFLIYFQGTGAADDSGLPNDRFFAVRPEGSVSTLKIQRTERGDSAVYLCASSLTRQGRNEQFFGPGTRLTVL.

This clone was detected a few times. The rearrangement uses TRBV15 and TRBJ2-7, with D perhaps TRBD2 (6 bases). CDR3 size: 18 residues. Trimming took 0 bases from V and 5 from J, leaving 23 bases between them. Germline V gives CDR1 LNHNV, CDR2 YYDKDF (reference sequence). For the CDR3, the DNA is TGTGCCACCAGCAGAGATCGGGGCGGGGTTACCTCTAGGAACGAGCAGTACTTC. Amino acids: CATSRDRGGVTSRNEQYF.

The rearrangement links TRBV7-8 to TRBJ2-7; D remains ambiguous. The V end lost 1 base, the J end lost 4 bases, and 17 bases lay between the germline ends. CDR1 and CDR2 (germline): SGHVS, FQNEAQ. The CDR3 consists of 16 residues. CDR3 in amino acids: CASSLGGSSYPYEQYF. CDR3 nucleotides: TGTGCCAGCAGCTTAGGCGGCAGTTCCTACCCTTACGAGCAGTACTTC.

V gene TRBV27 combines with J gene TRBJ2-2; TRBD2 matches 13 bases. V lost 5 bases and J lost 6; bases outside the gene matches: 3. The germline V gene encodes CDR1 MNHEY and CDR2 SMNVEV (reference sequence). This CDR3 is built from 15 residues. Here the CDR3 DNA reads TGTGCCAGCAGTCTCGGACTAGCGGGAGCCGGGGAGCTGTTTTTT. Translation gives CASSLGLAGAGELFF.

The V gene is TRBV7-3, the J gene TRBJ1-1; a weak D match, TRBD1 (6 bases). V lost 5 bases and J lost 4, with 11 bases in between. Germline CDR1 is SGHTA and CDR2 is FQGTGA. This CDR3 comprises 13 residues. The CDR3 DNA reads TGTGCCAGCAGCCCCCAAGGGGGCACTGAAGCTTTCTTT. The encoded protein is CASSPQGGTEAFF.

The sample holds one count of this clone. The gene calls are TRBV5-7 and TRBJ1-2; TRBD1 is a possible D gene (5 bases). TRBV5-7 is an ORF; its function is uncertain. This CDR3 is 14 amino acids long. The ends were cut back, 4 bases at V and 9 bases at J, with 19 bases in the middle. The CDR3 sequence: CASSREGVTLCYTF. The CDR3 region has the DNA TGTGCCAGCAGCCGCGAAGGGGTGACTCTCTGCTACACCTTC.

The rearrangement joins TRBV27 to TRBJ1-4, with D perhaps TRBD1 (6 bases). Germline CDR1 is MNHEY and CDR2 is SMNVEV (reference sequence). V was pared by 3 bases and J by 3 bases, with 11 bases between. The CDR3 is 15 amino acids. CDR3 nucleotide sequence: TGTGCCAGCAGTTTCTCCCCAGGGGCTAATGAAAAACTGTTTTTT. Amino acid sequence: CASSFSPGANEKLFF.

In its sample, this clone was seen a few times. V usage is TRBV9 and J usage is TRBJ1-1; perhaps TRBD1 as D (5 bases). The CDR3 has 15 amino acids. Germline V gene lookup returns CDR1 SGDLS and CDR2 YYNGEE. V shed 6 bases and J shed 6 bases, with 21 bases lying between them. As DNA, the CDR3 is TGTGCCAGCAATGAGGGGACTCTTCGAGGGGCTGAAGCTTTCTTT. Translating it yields CASNEGTLRGAEAFF.

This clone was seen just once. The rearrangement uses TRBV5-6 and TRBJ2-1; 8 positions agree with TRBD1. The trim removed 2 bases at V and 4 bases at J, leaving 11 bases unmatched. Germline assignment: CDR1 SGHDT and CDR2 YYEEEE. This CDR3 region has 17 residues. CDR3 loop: CASSFTPGQGGYNEQFF. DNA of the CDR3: TGTGCCAGCAGCTTCACCCCAGGACAGGGTGGGTACAATGAGCAGTTCTTC.

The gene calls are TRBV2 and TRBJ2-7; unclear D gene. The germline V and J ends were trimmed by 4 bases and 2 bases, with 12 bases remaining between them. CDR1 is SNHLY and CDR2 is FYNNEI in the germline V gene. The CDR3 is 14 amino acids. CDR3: CASSGGGITYEQYF. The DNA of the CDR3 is TGTGCCAGCAGTGGAGGTGGGATTACCTACGAGCAGTACTTC.

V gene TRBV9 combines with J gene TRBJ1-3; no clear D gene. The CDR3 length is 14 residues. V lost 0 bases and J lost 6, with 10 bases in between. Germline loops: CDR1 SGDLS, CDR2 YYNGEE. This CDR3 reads CASSVDTVLNTIYF. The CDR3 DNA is TGTGCCAGCAGCGTAGACACAGTGCTAAACACCATATATTTT.

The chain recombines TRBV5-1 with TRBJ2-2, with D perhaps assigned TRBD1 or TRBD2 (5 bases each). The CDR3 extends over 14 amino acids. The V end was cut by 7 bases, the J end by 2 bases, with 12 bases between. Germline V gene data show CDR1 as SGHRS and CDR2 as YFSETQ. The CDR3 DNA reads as TGCGCCAGCCGGCGAGGGGACAACACCGGGGAGCTGTTTTTT. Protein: CASRRGDNTGELFF.

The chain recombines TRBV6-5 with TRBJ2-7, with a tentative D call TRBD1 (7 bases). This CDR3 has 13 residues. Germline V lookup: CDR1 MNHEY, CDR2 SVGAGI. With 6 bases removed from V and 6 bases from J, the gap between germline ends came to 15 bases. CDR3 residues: CASSQGGRAEQYF. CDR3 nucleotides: TGTGCCAGCAGCCAGGGGGGAAGGGCCGAGCAGTACTTC.

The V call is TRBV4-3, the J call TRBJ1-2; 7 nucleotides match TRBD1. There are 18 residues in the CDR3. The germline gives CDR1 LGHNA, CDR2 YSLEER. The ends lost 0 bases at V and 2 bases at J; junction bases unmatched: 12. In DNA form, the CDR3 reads TGCGCCAGCAGCCAAGATTTACCGACAGGGCTCGTCAACTATGGCTACACCTTC. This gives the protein CASSQDLPTGLVNYGYTF.

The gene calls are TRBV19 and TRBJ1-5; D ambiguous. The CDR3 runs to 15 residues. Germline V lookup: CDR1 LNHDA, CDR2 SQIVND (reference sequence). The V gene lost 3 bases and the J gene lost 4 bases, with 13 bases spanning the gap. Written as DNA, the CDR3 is TGTGCCAGTAGTATTTCCCCGCAGGTTAATCAGCCCCAGCATTTT. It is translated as CASSISPQVNQPQHF.

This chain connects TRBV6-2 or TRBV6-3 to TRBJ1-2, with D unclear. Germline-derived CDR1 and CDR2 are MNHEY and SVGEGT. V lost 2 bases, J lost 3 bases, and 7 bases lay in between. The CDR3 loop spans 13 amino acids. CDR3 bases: TGTGCCAGCAGTTACGGCCTCCACTATGGCTACACCTTC. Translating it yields CASSYGLHYGYTF.

The CDR3 loop is CASSHPLRPNEQFF. CDR3 DNA sequence: TGTGCCAGCAGCCACCCCCTTCGTCCGAATGAGCAGTTCTTC. This rearrangement joins TRBV6-2 or TRBV6-3 to TRBJ2-1; the D is unclear. CDR3 length: 14 amino acids. Germline-derived CDR1 and CDR2 are MNHEY and SVGEGT. V lost 6 bases to trimming and J lost 7 bases, with 16 bases between them.